The count of the clone carrying this TCR beta chain is one. Its specificity is not known. V was shortened by 1 base and J by 3 bases, with 20 bases between the two germline ends. This CDR3 comprises 17 residues. The germline gives CDR1 SGHDT, CDR2 YYEEEE. The sample belongs to a study of cytomegalovirus exposure and HLA in healthy donors. PCR involved 60 Vbeta and 13 Jbeta primers. Only in-frame clones appear in the TCRdb table, and some are missing; sequencing was by immunoSEQ multiplex PCR. The sample has over 55,000 clones, 80% to 90% seen once; the top ten hold over 10%. General study results and limits: With later analysis, a missense DCLRE1C variant became linked to TCR beta V- and J-gene trimming.

Sequenced material: PBMCs. This receptor was identified in a woman between 25 and 40 years old in good health and CMV-seropositive. The chain uses TRBV5-6 and TRBJ2-7, with TRBD1 as a possible D gene (6 bases). The CDR3 region has the DNA TGTGCCAGCAGCTTGTTGAGTCTTGGAGGACAGAGCTACGAGCAGTACTTC. Translation gives CASSLLSLGGQSYEQYF.